The 6 T cell receptor beta chains reported below all come from one sample, sequenced in a study of CD8+ T cells in alopecia areata (dated by TCRdb to the late 2010s). Receptor libraries were prepared by the immunoSEQ multiplex PCR assay. To provide template for TCR sequencing, every sample had RNA extracted and reverse transcribed into cDNA. Drawn from immuneACCESS, this table holds only the in-frame rearrangements with V and J called that TCRdb kept. Clones are partly lost; checked studies trace under half to an unresolved V gene and leave the rest unexplained. This sample lists 30,000 to 45,000 clones; 45% to 70% were detected once. Approximately 1.7% of the sample lies in the top ten. CD4+ cells from several biomarker-study patients were further sorted into CD25+CD127- cells. The source material was CD4+ Tregs sorted from blood. Receptors originate from a human donor with alopecia areata.

The chain uses TRBV6-5 and TRBJ2-7; D may be TRBD2 (5 bases). Trimming pared 0 bases from V and 5 bases from J, leaving 14 bases between. This CDR3 has 15 residues. Germline V gene sequence: CDR1 MNHEY, CDR2 SVGAGI. The CDR3 protein is CASSYSTGNSHEQYF. In nucleotides, the CDR3 is TGTGCCAGCAGTTACTCAACGGGGAATAGCCACGAGCAGTACTTC.

The chain uses TRBV18 and TRBJ2-1; 11 nucleotides agree with TRBD2. This CDR3 has 15 residues. CDR1 KGHSH and CDR2 LQKENI come from the germline V gene. V lost 1 base, J lost 7 bases, and 3 bases stayed unmatched. CDR3 in DNA: TGTGCCAGCTCACCACAGGCTAGCGGGAGGAATGAGCAGTTCTTC. Amino acid sequence: CASSPQASGRNEQFF.

This clone was observed a handful of times. The gene calls are TRBV7-9 and TRBJ2-7; maybe TRBD2 (6 bases). The germline CDR1 and CDR2 sequences are SEHNR and FQNEAQ (reference sequence). The CDR3 runs 16 residues. Trimming shortened V by 5 bases and J by 3 bases, and 20 bases separated the two germline ends. CDR3: CASSPLLGLADYEQYF. The CDR3 nucleotides are TGTGCCAGCAGCCCCCTCCTCGGGTTAGCGGACTACGAGCAGTACTTC.

V and J are TRBV5-1 and TRBJ1-1, with D possibly being TRBD1 (6 bases). V was shortened by 8 bases and J by 1 base, with 12 bases between the two germline ends. Germline assignment: CDR1 SGHRS and CDR2 YFSETQ. The CDR3 loop spans 13 amino acids. The CDR3 sequence is CASHRDPNTEAFF. The CDR3 DNA reads as TGCGCCAGTCACAGGGACCCGAACACTGAAGCTTTCTTT. The full variable domain, rest sourced from reference TRBV5-1 and TRBJ1-1, is KAGVTQTPRYLIKTRGQQVTLSCSPISGHRSVSWYQQTPGQGLQFLFEYFSETQRNKGNFPGRFSGRQFSNSRSEMNVSTLELGDSALYLCASHRDPNTEAFFGQGTRLTVV.

This chain connects TRBV7-3 to TRBJ2-2; D ambiguous. CDR1 and CDR2 from the germline V gene are SGHTA and FQGTGA. The CDR3 sequence is 14 residues long. Trimming took off 3 bases at V and 1 base at J, with 6 bases between the two ends. CDR3 coding DNA: TGTGCCAGCAGCTTCTCCGGGAACACCGGGGAGCTGTTTTTT. Its protein is CASSFSGNTGELFF.

The genes are TRBV7-2 and TRBJ2-7; TRBD2 agrees at 11 bases. Trimming took 5 bases from V and 13 from J; bases not matched to a gene: 13. Germline V gives CDR1 SGHTA, CDR2 FQGNSA. This CDR3 spans 14 amino acids. The CDR3 DNA is TGTGCCAGCAGCCCCTCGACTAGCGGGACTCCTCCCTACTTC. It codes for CASSPSTSGTPPYF.